A single sample is the source of the 14 T cell receptor beta chains below, sequenced in a study of human versus mouse CDR3 diversity and MHC coevolution. The repertoire was sequenced with immunoSEQ multiplex PCR; TCRdb's copy has only in-frame clones and lacks some. The sample carries about 81,000 clones, 90% to 95% recorded once. The sample consisted of naive CD4+ T cells from blood. As for subset: CD45RO-negative CD62L-positive naive CD4 T cells. These receptor sequences come from a person between 25 and 75 years old in good health.

The chain has TRBV7-2 and TRBJ1-1; TRBD1 matches at 7 bases. The CDR3 extends over 15 amino acids. The junction had 11 bases not matched to a gene; V was cut back by 5 bases and J by 5 bases. Germline CDR1 is SGHTA and CDR2 is FQGNSA. The DNA for the CDR3 is TGTGCCAGCAGCCGCACAGGGGTCCCAGGGACTGAAGCTTTCTTT. The encoded protein is CASSRTGVPGTEAFF.

In its sample, this clone was seen once. V is TRBV30 and J is TRBJ1-5; D call uncertain. V was shortened by 5 bases and J by 0 bases, with 8 bases between the two germline ends. CDR3 length equals 13 residues. Germline CDR1 and CDR2: GTSNPN and SVGIG (reference sequence). The CDR3 region has the DNA TGTGCCTGGGCGGGGAATAGCAATCAGCCCCAGCATTTT. It is translated as CAWAGNSNQPQHF.

The chain links TRBV27 to TRBJ2-1; 8 positions match TRBD2. Germline values: CDR1 MNHEY, CDR2 SMNVEV (reference sequence). There are 12 residues in the CDR3. V lost 8 bases, J lost 5 bases, and 2 bases stayed unmatched. The CDR3 is CASREGHNEQFF. CDR3 sequence (DNA): TGTGCCAGCCGGGAGGGCCACAATGAGCAGTTCTTC.

V and J are TRBV7-2 and TRBJ2-5; D remains ambiguous. The CDR3 is 16 residues long. Germline lookup yields CDR1 SGHTA and CDR2 FQGNSA. Trimming shortened V by 1 base and J by 4 bases, and 16 bases separated the two germline ends. The DNA for the CDR3 is TGTGCCAGCAGCTTAGGGCAATTTGGGCTTGGAGAGACCCAGTACTTC. This gives the protein CASSLGQFGLGETQYF.

The chain has TRBV12-5 and TRBJ1-1; D is possibly TRBD1 (5 bases). The germline gives CDR1 LGHNT, CDR2 FRNRAP. Trimming removed 1 base at V and 1 base at J, with 7 bases between. This CDR3 has 14 amino acids. CDR3: CASGLGRANTEAFF. CDR3 nucleotides: TGTGCTAGTGGTTTGGGCAGGGCGAACACTGAAGCTTTCTTT. The full variable domain, with the rest looked up from reference TRBV12-5 and TRBJ1-1, is DARVTQTPRHKVTEMGQEVTMRCQPILGHNTVFWYRQTMMQGLELLAYFRNRAPLDDSGMPKDRFSAEMPDATLATLKIQPSEPRDSAVYFCASGLGRANTEAFFGQGTRLTVV.

The chain links TRBV19 to TRBJ1-5; D is undetermined. The length of the CDR3 is 13 residues. Germline-derived CDR1 and CDR2 are LNHDA and SQIVND (reference sequence). Trimming cost V 6 bases and J 1 base, with 7 bases left between them. CDR3 DNA sequence: TGTGCCAGTAGCCTTAGAAGCAATCAGCCCCAGCATTTT. Translated: CASSLRSNQPQHF. Looking up the rest from reference TRBV19 and TRBJ1-5 gives the full variable domain: DGGITQSPKYLFRKEGQNVTLSCEQNLNHDAMYWYRQDPGQGLRLIYYSQIVNDFQKGDIAEGYSVSREKKESFPLTVTSAQKNPTAFYLCASSLRSNQPQHFGDGTRLSIL.

The chain carries TRBV4-2 and TRBJ2-1; TRBD2 aligns across 8 bases. J gave up 14 bases and V 0 bases, and 6 bases lay outside the gene matches. This CDR3 is 13 amino acids long. Germline loops: CDR1 LGHNA, CDR2 YNFKEQ. The CDR3 DNA sequence: TGTGCCAGCAGCCAAGACGCTAGCGGGTGGGAGTTCTTC. Its translation is CASSQDASGWEFF.

This chain links TRBV19 with TRBJ2-2; tentative D call: TRBD1 (6 bases). CDR1 is LNHDA, CDR2 SQIVND, per germline (reference sequence). The CDR3 extends over 15 amino acids. V dropped 1 base and J dropped 2 bases, with 8 bases sitting between them. DNA for the CDR3: TGTGCCAGTAGTATAGGGACAGCTAACACCGGGGAGCTGTTTTTT. It codes for CASSIGTANTGELFF.

The rearrangement uses TRBV18 and TRBJ1-1; D might be TRBD1 (6 bases). The germline gives CDR1 KGHSH, CDR2 LQKENI. Deletions cut 4 bases from V and 1 base from J, with 13 bases between. CDR3 length equals 15 residues. The CDR3 DNA reads as TGTGCCAGCTCACAGAAACAGGGTGAGAACACTGAAGCTTTCTTT. Amino acid sequence: CASSQKQGENTEAFF.

The V and J genes are TRBV14 and TRBJ2-1, with 16 bases matching TRBD2. Trimming took 6 bases from V and 4 from J; bases not matched to a gene: 12. CDR1 is SGHDN and CDR2 is FVKESK in the germline V gene. CDR3 length: 19 amino acids. CDR3 protein: CASSPLGLAGGLGYNEQFF. In DNA, the CDR3 is TGTGCCAGCAGTCCCCTGGGACTAGCGGGGGGGCTGGGATACAATGAGCAGTTCTTC.

The V gene is TRBV29-1, the J gene TRBJ2-1; D gene uncertain. CDR1 SQVTM and CDR2 ANQGSEA come from the germline V gene. V was trimmed by 3 bases and J by 0 bases, leaving 6 bases between them. CDR3 length equals 13 residues. CDR3 sequence reads: CSVDYSSYNEQFF. CDR3 in DNA: TGCAGCGTTGACTACAGCTCCTACAATGAGCAGTTCTTC.

The chain carries TRBV6-5 and TRBJ2-2; a weak D match, TRBD1 (6 bases). V lost 2 bases, J lost 2 bases, and 12 bases lay in between. Germline V gives CDR1 MNHEY, CDR2 SVGAGI. The CDR3 is 16 residues long. The CDR3 nucleotides are TGTGCCAGCAGTTACCCTTCGGACAGCAACACCGGGGAGCTGTTTTTT. Protein sequence: CASSYPSDSNTGELFF.

The gene calls are TRBV28 and TRBJ1-1, with D maybe TRBD1 (5 bases). V was trimmed by 11 bases and J by 13 bases, leaving 14 bases between them. CDR1 and CDR2 from the germline V gene are MDHEN and SYDVKM. This CDR3 has 9 amino acids. CDR3: CAVPIRGFF. The CDR3 nucleotides read TGTGCCGTCCCTATTAGGGGTTTCTTT. The full variable domain, with the rest looked up from reference TRBV28 and TRBJ1-1, is DVKVTQSSRYLVKRTGEKVFLECVQDMDHENMFWYRQDPGLGLRLIYFSYDVKMKEKGDIPEGYSVSREKKERFSLILESASTNQTSMYLCAVPIRGFFGQGTRLTVV.

The V gene is TRBV19, the J gene TRBJ1-5; 11 nucleotides agree with TRBD1. The CDR3 length is 16 residues. CDR1 and CDR2 (germline): LNHDA, SQIVND (reference sequence). V was clipped by 7 bases and J by 1 base; unmatched bases: 6. Here the CDR3 reads CASKGQGVRSNQPQHF. CDR3 sequence (DNA): TGTGCCAGTAAGGGACAGGGGGTCCGGAGCAATCAGCCCCAGCATTTT.